This T cell receptor (beta chain) is drawn from a study of T cells in localized non-small cell lung cancer. Study-level results: The appearance of a median approximately 60 of the top 100 tumor clones was seen in adjacent lung.

Per germline, CDR1 KGHSH and CDR2 LQKENI. The CDR3 extends over 16 amino acids. The V gene lost 6 bases and the J gene lost 2 bases, with 20 bases spanning the gap. This clone was detected a few times. Antigen specificity is unknown. Clones were read by immunoSEQ multiplex PCR, and TCRdb kept only the in-frame ones, dropping some. The sample shows about 1,900 clones, about 25% of them seen only once. The V call is TRBV18, the J call TRBJ2-7; a weak D match, TRBD2 (6 bases). The TCR originated in a woman aged 35 to 69 with stage I lung adenocarcinoma. The input for sequencing was normal lung tissue next to the tumor, taken before any cancer treatment. CDR3 amino acids: CASSPRTMGLPYEQYF. For the CDR3, the DNA is TGTGCCAGCTCTCCTCGGACTATGGGACTCCCCTACGAGCAGTACTTC.